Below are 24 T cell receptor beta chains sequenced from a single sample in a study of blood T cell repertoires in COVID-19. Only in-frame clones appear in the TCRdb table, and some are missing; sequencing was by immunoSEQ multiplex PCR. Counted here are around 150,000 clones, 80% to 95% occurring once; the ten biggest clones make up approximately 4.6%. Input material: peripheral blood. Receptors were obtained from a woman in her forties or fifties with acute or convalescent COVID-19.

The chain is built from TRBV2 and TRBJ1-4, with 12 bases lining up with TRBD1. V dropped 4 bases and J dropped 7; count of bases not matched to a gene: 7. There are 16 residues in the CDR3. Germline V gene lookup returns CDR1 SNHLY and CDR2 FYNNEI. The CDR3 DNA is TGTGCCAGCAGTGGCCGGGACAGGGGGCGAGGTGAAAAACTGTTTTTT. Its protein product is CASSGRDRGRGEKLFF.

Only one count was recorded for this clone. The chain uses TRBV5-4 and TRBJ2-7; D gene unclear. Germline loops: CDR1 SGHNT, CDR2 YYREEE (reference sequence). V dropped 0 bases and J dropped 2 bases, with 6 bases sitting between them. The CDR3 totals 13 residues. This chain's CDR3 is CASSLGRTYEQYF. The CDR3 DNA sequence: TGTGCCAGCAGCTTGGGGCGGACCTACGAGCAGTACTTC.

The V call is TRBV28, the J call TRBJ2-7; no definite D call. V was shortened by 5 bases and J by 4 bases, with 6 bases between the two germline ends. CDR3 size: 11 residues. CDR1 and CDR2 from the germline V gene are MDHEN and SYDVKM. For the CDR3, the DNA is TGTGCCAGCAGTGTACAGTACGAGCAGTACTTC. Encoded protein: CASSVQYEQYF.

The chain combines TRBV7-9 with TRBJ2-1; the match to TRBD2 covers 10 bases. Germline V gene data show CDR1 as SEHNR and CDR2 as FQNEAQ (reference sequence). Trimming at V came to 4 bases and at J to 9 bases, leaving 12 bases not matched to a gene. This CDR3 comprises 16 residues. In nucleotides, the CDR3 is TGTGCCAGCAGCTACCTAGCGGGAGCGGAGGGTAGTGAGCAGTTCTTC. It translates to CASSYLAGAEGSEQFF.

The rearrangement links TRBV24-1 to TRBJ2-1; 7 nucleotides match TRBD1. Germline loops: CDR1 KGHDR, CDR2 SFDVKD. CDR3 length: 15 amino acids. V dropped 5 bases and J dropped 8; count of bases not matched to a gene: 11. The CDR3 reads CATSVETTGIDEQFF. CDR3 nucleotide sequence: TGTGCCACCAGTGTGGAAACGACAGGGATCGATGAGCAGTTCTTC.

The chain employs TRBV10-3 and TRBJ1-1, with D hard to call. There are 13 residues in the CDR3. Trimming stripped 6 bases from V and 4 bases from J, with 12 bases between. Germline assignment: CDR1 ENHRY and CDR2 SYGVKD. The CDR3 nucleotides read TGTGCCATCAGCCCCTTACGAGGCACTGAAGCTTTCTTT. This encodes CAISPLRGTEAFF.

The CDR3 loop reads CATSRSGNTIYF. CDR3 nucleotide sequence: TGTGCCACCAGCAGAAGCGGAAACACCATATATTTT. The chain carries TRBV15 and TRBJ1-3; D is ambiguous. The CDR3 runs to 12 residues. CDR1 is LNHNV and CDR2 is YYDKDF in the germline V gene (reference sequence). The V end lost 2 bases, the J end lost 4 bases, and 3 bases lay between the germline ends.

The CDR3 loop reads CASSRPNSPLHF. Written as DNA, the CDR3 is TGTGCCAGTAGCCGTCCTAATTCACCCCTCCACTTT. V and J are TRBV19 and TRBJ1-6; D remains unclear. Germline V CDR1 and CDR2: LNHDA, SQIVND (reference sequence). The CDR3 totals 12 residues. V was clipped by 6 bases and J by 6 bases, with 6 bases between them.

The CDR3 sequence is CASGGRKADTQYF. In DNA form, the CDR3 reads TGTGCCAGCGGGGGGAGGAAGGCAGATACGCAGTATTTT. V gene TRBV30 combines with J gene TRBJ2-3; 9 nucleotides agree with TRBD2. The CDR3 is 13 amino acids. CDR1 is GTSNPN and CDR2 is SVGIG in the germline V gene (reference sequence). With 8 bases clipped from V and 4 bases from J, the junction kept 7 bases outside the gene matches.

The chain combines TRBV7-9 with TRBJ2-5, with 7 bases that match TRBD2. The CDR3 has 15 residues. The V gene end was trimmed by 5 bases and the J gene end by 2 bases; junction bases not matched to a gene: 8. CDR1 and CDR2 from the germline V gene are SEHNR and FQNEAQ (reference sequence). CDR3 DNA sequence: TGTGCCAGCAGCCGCGGGGGTAGGGGACAAGAGACCCAGTACTTC. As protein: CASSRGGRGQETQYF.

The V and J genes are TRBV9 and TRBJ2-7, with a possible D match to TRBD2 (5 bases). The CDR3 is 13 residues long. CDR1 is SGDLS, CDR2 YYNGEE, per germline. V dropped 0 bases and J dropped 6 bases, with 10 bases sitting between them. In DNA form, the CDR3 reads TGTGCCAGCAGCGTAGTTTCCGAGGGCGAGCAGTACTTC. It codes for CASSVVSEGEQYF. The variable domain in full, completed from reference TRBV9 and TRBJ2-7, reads DSGVTQTPKHLITATGQRVTLRCSPRSGDLSVYWYQQSLDQGLQFLIQYYNGEERAKGNILERFSAQQFPDLHSELNLSSLELGDSALYFCASSVVSEGEQYFGPGTRLTVT.

CDR3: CAISESQGWETQYF. In DNA, the CDR3 is TGTGCCATCAGTGAGTCGCAGGGCTGGGAGACCCAGTACTTC. The chain employs TRBV10-3 and TRBJ2-5, with D maybe TRBD1 (5 bases). Germline V gives CDR1 ENHRY, CDR2 SYGVKD. Trimming stripped 0 bases from V and 5 bases from J, with 10 bases between. This CDR3 spans 14 amino acids.

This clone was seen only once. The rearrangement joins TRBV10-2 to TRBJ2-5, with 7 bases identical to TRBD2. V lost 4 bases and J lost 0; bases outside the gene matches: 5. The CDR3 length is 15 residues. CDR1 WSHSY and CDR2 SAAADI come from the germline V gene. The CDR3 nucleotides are TGCGCCAGCAGTGTAGAGCGGGGATACCAAGAGACCCAGTACTTC. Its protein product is CASSVERGYQETQYF.

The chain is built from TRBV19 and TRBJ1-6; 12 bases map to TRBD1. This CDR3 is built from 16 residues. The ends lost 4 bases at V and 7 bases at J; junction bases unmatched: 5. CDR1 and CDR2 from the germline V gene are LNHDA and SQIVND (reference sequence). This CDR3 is CASSKGQGARNSPLHF. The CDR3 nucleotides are TGTGCCAGTAGTAAGGGACAGGGGGCAAGGAATTCACCCCTCCACTTT. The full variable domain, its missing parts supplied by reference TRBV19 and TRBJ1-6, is DGGITQSPKYLFRKEGQNVTLSCEQNLNHDAMYWYRQDPGQGLRLIYYSQIVNDFQKGDIAEGYSVSREKKESFPLTVTSAQKNPTAFYLCASSKGQGARNSPLHFGNGTRLTVT.

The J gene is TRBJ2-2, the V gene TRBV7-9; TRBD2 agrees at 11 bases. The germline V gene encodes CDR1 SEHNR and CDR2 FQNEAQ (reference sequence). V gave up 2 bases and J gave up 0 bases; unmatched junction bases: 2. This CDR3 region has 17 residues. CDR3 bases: TGTGCCAGCAGCTTAAGGACTAGCGGGCCGAACACCGGGGAGCTGTTTTTT. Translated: CASSLRTSGPNTGELFF.

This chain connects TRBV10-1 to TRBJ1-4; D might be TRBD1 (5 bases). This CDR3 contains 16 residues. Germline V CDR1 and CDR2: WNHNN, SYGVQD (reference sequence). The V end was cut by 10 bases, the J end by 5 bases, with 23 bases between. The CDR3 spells CATRMALRQINEKLFF. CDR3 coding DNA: TGCGCCACTCGAATGGCCTTGAGACAGATCAATGAAAAACTGTTTTTT.

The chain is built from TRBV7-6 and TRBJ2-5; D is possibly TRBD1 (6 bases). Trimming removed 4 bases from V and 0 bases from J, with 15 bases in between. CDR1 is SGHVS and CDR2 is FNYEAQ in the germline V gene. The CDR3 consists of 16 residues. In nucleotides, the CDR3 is TGTGCCAGCAGCTCAGCCGGGACAAACTACCAAGAGACCCAGTACTTC. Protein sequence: CASSSAGTNYQETQYF.

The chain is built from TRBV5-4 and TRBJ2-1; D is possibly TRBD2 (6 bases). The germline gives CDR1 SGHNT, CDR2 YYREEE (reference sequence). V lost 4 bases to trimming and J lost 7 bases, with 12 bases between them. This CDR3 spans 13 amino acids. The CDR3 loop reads CASSPPRGNEQFF. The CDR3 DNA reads TGTGCCAGCAGCCCGCCACGGGGGAATGAGCAGTTCTTC.

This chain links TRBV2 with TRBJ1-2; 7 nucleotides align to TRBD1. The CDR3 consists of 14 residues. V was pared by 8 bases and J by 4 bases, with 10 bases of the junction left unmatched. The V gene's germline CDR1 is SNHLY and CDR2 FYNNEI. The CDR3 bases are TGTGCCAGCTCCCCGCGACAGGGCTCCTATGGCTACACCTTC. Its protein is CASSPRQGSYGYTF.

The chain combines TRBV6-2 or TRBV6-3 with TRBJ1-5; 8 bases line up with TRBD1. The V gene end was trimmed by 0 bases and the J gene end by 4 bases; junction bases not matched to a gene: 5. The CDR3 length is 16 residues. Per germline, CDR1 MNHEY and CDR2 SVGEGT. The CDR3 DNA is TGTGCCAGCAGTTACTCGACAGGGGTAGGGAATCAGCCCCAGCATTTT. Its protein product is CASSYSTGVGNQPQHF.

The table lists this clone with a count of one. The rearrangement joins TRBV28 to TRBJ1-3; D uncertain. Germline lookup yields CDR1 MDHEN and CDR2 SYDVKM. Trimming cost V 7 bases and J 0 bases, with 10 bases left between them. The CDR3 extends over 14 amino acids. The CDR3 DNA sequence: TGTGCCAGCACTAGATCGGGCTCTGGAAACACCATATATTTT. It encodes CASTRSGSGNTIYF.

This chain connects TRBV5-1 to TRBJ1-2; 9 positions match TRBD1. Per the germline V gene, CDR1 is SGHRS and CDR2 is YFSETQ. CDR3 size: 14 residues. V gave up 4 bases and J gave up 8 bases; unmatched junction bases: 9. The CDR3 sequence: CASSGMGQGTGYTF. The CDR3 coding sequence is TGCGCCAGCAGCGGAATGGGACAGGGCACCGGCTACACCTTC.

DNA for the CDR3: TGTGCCAGTAGTGCCACAGGGCAGGGTGAAGCTTTCTTT. Residues: CASSATGQGEAFF. The chain uses TRBV19 and TRBJ1-1, with D maybe TRBD1 (6 bases). The V end was cut by 5 bases, the J end by 7 bases, with 14 bases between. The CDR3 loop spans 13 amino acids. Germline lookup yields CDR1 LNHDA and CDR2 SQIVND (reference sequence).

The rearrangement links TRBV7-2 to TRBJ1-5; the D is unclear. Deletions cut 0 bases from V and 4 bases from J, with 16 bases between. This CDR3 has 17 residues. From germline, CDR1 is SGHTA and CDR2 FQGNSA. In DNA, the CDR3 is TGTGCCAGCAGCTTAGCCGGTCATCACGGGGAGAATCAGCCCCAGCATTTT. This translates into CASSLAGHHGENQPQHF.